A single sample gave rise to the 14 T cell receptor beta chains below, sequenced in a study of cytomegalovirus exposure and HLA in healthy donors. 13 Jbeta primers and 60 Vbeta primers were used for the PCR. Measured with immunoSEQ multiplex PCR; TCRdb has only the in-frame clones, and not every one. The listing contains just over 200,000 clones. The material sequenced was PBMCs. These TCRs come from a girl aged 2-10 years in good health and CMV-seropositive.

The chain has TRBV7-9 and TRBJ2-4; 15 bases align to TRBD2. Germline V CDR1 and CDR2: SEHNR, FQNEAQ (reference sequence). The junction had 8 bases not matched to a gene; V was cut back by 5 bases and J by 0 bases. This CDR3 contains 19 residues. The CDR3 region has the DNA TGTGCCAGCAGCCCAAATGGGACTAGCGGGAGGTTAGCCAAAAACATTCAGTACTTC. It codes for CASSPNGTSGRLAKNIQYF.

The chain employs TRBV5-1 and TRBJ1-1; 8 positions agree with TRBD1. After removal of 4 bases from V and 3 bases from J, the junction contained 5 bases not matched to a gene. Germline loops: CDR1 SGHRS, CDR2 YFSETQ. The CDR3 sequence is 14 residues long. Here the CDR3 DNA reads TGCGCCAGCAGCGGGGGACAGGCCTACACTGAAGCTTTCTTT. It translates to CASSGGQAYTEAFF.

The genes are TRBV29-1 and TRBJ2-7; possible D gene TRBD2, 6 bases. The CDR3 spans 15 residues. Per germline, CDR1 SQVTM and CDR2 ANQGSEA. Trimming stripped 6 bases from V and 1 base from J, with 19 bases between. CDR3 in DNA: TGCAGCGTCTCGGGGTGGGACGGGGGATCCTACGAGCAGTACTTC. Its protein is CSVSGWDGGSYEQYF.

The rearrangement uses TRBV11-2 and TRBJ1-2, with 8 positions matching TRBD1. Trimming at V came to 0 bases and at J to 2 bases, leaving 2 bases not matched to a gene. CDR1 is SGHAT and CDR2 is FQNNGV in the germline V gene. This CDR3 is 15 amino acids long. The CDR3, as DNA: TGTGCCAGCAGCTTAGAAAGGACAGGGAACTATGGCTACACCTTC. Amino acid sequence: CASSLERTGNYGYTF.

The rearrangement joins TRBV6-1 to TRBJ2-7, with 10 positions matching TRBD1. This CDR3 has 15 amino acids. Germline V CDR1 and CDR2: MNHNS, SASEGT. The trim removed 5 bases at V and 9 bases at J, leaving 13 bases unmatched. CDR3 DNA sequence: TGTGCCAGCAGTCCCCCGACAGGGGGCGGAGTAGTGCAGTACTTC. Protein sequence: CASSPPTGGGVVQYF.

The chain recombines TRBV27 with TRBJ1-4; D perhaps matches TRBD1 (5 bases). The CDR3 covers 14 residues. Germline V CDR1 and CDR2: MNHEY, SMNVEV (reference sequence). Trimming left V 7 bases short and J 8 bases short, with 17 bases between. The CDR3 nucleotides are TGTGCCAGCAATAACGTGGGCGCAGGGGAAAAACTGTTTTTT. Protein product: CASNNVGAGEKLFF.

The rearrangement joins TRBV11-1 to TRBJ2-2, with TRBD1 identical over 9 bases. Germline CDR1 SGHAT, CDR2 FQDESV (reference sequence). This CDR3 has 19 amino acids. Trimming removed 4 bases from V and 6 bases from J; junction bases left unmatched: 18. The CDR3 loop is CASSSDRGPGGPRAGELFF. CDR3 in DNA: TGTGCCAGCAGCTCGGACAGGGGACCTGGGGGTCCTAGGGCCGGGGAGCTGTTTTTT.

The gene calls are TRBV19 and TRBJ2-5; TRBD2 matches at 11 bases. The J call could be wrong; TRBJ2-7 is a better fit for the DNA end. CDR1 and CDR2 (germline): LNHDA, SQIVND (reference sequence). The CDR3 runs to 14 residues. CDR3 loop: CASSGTSGSYEQYF. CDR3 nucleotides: TGTGCCAGTAGCGGGACTAGCGGCTCCTACGAGCAGTACTTC.

CDR3 loop: CASRGQGGSFYEQYF. The CDR3 DNA sequence: TGTGCCAGCAGGGGACAGGGGGGGAGCTTTTACGAGCAGTACTTC. The chain is built from TRBV2 and TRBJ2-7; 11 bases align to TRBD1. V lost 6 bases to trimming and J lost 4 bases; unmatched junction nucleotides: 8. The CDR3 loop spans 15 amino acids. CDR1 is SNHLY and CDR2 is FYNNEI in the germline V gene. Based on the CDR3 plus reference TRBV2 and TRBJ2-7, the full variable domain is EPEVTQTPSHQVTQMGQEVILRCVPISNHLYFYWYRQILGQKVEFLVSFYNNEISEKSEIFDDQFSVERPDGSNFTLKIRSTKLEDSAMYFCASRGQGGSFYEQYFGPGTRLTVT.

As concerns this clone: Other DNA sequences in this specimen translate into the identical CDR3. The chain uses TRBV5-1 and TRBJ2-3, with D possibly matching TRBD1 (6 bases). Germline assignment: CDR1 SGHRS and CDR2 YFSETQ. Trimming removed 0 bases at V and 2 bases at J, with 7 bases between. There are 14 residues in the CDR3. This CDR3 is CASSLGQDTDTQYF. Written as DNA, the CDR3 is TGCGCCAGCAGCTTGGGACAGGACACAGATACGCAGTATTTT.

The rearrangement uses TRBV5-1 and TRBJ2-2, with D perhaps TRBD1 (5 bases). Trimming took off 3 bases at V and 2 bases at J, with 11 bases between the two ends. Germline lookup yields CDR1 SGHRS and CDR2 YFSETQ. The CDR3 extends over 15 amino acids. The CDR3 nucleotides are TGCGCCAGCAGCTCTGGCAGGGTCAACACCGGGGAGCTGTTTTTT. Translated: CASSSGRVNTGELFF.

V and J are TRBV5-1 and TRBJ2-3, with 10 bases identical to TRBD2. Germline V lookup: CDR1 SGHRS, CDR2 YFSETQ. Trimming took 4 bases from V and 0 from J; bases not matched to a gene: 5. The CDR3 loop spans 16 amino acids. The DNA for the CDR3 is TGCGCCAGCAGCCCACTAGCGGGAACTAGCACAGATACGCAGTATTTT. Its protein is CASSPLAGTSTDTQYF.

As DNA, the CDR3 is TGTGCCAGTAGTGGCACGCCTGACTATGGCTACACCTTC. Translated, it gives CASSGTPDYGYTF. The J gene is TRBJ1-2, the V gene TRBV19, with D unclear. Deletions cut 5 bases from V and 3 bases from J, with 10 bases between. The CDR3 is made up of 13 amino acids. Germline CDR1 reads LNHDA; CDR2 reads SQIVND (reference sequence).

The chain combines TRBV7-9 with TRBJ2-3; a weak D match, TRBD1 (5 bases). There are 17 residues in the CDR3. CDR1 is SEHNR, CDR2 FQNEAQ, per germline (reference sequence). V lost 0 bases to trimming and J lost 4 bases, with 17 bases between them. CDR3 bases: TGTGCCAGCAGCTTAGCTTTTGGGCTAGGGGAAGCAGATACGCAGTATTTT. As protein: CASSLAFGLGEADTQYF. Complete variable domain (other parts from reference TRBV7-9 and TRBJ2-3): DTGVSQNPRHKITKRGQNVTFRCDPISEHNRLYWYRQTLGQGPEFLTYFQNEAQLEKSRLLSDRFSAERPKGSFSTLEIQRTEQGDSAMYLCASSLAFGLGEADTQYFGPGTRLTVL.